These 23 T cell receptor beta chains originate from one sample sequenced in a study of glioma-infiltrating T cells after dendritic cell vaccination. Sequenced by immunoSEQ multiplex PCR; TCRdb stores in-frame clones only, minus some. The sample yields more than 100,000 clones, approximately 80% seen once. The starting material was blood, obtained before dendritic cell vaccination. The receptors were sampled from a human donor with glioblastoma.

This sequence joins TRBV4-1 and TRBJ2-7; 7 bases agree with TRBD1. Germline CDR1 MGHRA, CDR2 YSYEKL. The CDR3 is 17 residues long. With 3 bases clipped from V and 2 bases from J, the junction kept 13 bases outside the gene matches. CDR3 bases: TGCGCCAGCAGCCAGGTAAACTCTTGGACAGGAACCTACGAGCAGTACTTC. Amino acids: CASSQVNSWTGTYEQYF.

V and J are TRBV5-4 and TRBJ2-1, with D unclear. The length of the CDR3 is 12 residues. Trimming shortened V by 4 bases and J by 7 bases, and 9 bases separated the two germline ends. Per the germline V gene, CDR1 is SGHNT and CDR2 is YYREEE (reference sequence). The DNA for the CDR3 is TGTGCCAGCAGCATCCCTAGTAATGAGCAGTTCTTC. This translates into CASSIPSNEQFF.

The J gene is TRBJ1-5, the V gene TRBV6-1; TRBD1 matches 7 bases. CDR3 length: 13 residues. Germline CDR1 is MNHNS and CDR2 is SASEGT. Trimming removed 6 bases from V and 4 bases from J; junction bases left unmatched: 3. CDR3 loop: CASRLDRNQPQHF. CDR3 in DNA: TGTGCCAGCAGACTGGACAGGAATCAGCCCCAGCATTTT.

The chain carries TRBV6-6 and TRBJ1-2, with 9 bases that match TRBD1. This CDR3 is 14 amino acids long. Germline CDR1 reads MNHNY; CDR2 reads SVGAGI (reference sequence). The V and J ends lost 2 bases and 5 bases, in that order; junction bases with no gene match: 3. CDR3 loop: CASSYRDRAYGYTF. The CDR3, as DNA: TGTGCCAGCAGTTACCGGGACAGGGCTTATGGCTACACCTTC.

This clone occurred a few times. J is TRBJ2-7 and V is TRBV10-2; D is possibly TRBD1 (5 bases). The CDR3 is 14 residues long. Trimming cost V 2 bases and J 7 bases, with 15 bases left between them. CDR1 WSHSY and CDR2 SAAADI come from the germline V gene. The CDR3 loop is CASSELQGSYEQYF. The CDR3 region has the DNA TGCGCCAGCAGTGAGCTCCAGGGTAGTTATGAGCAGTACTTC.

The rearrangement links TRBV9 to TRBJ2-3; D possibly corresponds to TRBD2 (6 bases). This CDR3 spans 13 amino acids. The germline V and J ends were trimmed by 3 bases and 4 bases, with 9 bases remaining between them. Germline V lookup: CDR1 SGDLS, CDR2 YYNGEE. The CDR3 DNA is TGTGCCAGCAGCGAACTAGCTGCAGATACGCAGTATTTT. Translated, it gives CASSELAADTQYF.

This chain joins TRBV27 and TRBJ2-7; 9 bases fit TRBD1. Losses at the gene ends were 3 bases for V and 5 bases for J; bases not matched to a gene: 5. CDR3 length equals 14 residues. Per the germline V gene, CDR1 is MNHEY and CDR2 is SMNVEV (reference sequence). CDR3 DNA sequence: TGTGCCAGCAGTTTCGCCGGGACAGGGAACGAGCAGTACTTC. Protein product: CASSFAGTGNEQYF.

The genes are TRBV5-1 and TRBJ2-1; 7 bases are shared with TRBD2. CDR1 SGHRS and CDR2 YFSETQ come from the germline V gene. V dropped 7 bases and J dropped 9; count of bases not matched to a gene: 4. CDR3 length equals 11 residues. CDR3 DNA: TGCGCCAGCGGGGGGAGGGGTGAGCAGTTCTTC. Amino acid sequence: CASGGRGEQFF. Full variable domain (rest looked up from reference TRBV5-1 and TRBJ2-1): KAGVTQTPRYLIKTRGQQVTLSCSPISGHRSVSWYQQTPGQGLQFLFEYFSETQRNKGNFPGRFSGRQFSNSRSEMNVSTLELGDSALYLCASGGRGEQFFGPGTRLTVL.

The chain links TRBV29-1 to TRBJ2-7, with TRBD1 identical over 9 bases. After removal of 4 bases from V and 3 bases from J, the junction contained 1 base not matched to a gene. In germline, CDR1 is SQVTM, CDR2 ANQGSEA. CDR3 length: 12 residues. CDR3: CSVGDRVYEQYF. The CDR3 bases are TGCAGCGTTGGGGACAGGGTCTACGAGCAGTACTTC.

This clone was counted at least ten times. This chain joins TRBV19 and TRBJ2-4, with D possibly matching TRBD2 (6 bases). Trimming pared 4 bases from V and 1 base from J, leaving 17 bases between. Germline V gene lookup returns CDR1 LNHDA and CDR2 SQIVND (reference sequence). This CDR3 comprises 17 residues. The CDR3: CASSTLSGVTAKNIQYF. The CDR3 DNA is TGTGCCAGTAGTACCCTATCGGGGGTAACGGCCAAAAACATTCAGTACTTC.

The rearrangement joins TRBV6-5 to TRBJ1-4, with a possible D match to TRBD1 (6 bases). Germline V gives CDR1 MNHEY, CDR2 SVGAGI. Trimming removed 2 bases from V and 10 bases from J, with 20 bases in between. The CDR3 sequence is 16 residues long. The CDR3 sequence is CASSYRTGPGRGKLFF. The CDR3 DNA follows: TGTGCCAGCAGTTACCGCACAGGTCCCGGCAGGGGAAAACTGTTTTTT.

The CDR3 is CASSSPRDTLLNEQFF. The DNA for the CDR3 is TGTGCCAGCAGCTCCCCCCGGGACACCTTGTTGAATGAGCAGTTCTTC. The rearrangement uses TRBV5-6 and TRBJ2-1, with D possibly being TRBD1 (6 bases). The germline CDR1 and CDR2 sequences are SGHDT and YYEEEE. Trimming left V 3 bases short and J 7 bases short, with 20 bases between. This CDR3 comprises 16 residues. Full variable domain (outside the CDR3, taken from reference TRBV5-6 and TRBJ2-1): DAGVTQSPTHLIKTRGQQVTLRCSPKSGHDTVSWYQQALGQGPQFIFQYYEEEERQRGNFPDRFSGHQFPNYSSELNVNALLLGDSALYLCASSSPRDTLLNEQFFGPGTRLTVL.

This chain's CDR3 is CASSVDSRSEAFF. CDR3 nucleotide sequence: TGTGCCAGCAGCGTAGATTCTAGGTCTGAAGCTTTCTTT. The chain joins TRBV9 to TRBJ1-1, with D unresolved. Germline lookup yields CDR1 SGDLS and CDR2 YYNGEE. There are 13 residues in the CDR3. V lost 0 bases and J lost 6, with 9 bases in between.

The chain uses TRBV9 and TRBJ2-7; 9 bases map to TRBD1. The CDR3 is made up of 16 amino acids. CDR1 and CDR2 (germline): SGDLS, YYNGEE. The ends lost 3 bases at V and 1 base at J; junction bases unmatched: 8. The CDR3 DNA reads as TGTGCCAGCAGCGAGGGGGACAGGGTGGGATCCTACGAGCAGTACTTC. Its translation: CASSEGDRVGSYEQYF.

This clone appeared a few times. The identical CDR3 is also encoded by other nucleotide sequences in the sample. V usage is TRBV2 and J usage is TRBJ2-5; TRBD2 is a possible D gene (6 bases). From germline, CDR1 is SNHLY and CDR2 FYNNEI. Trimming removed 8 bases from V and 4 bases from J, with 11 bases in between. The CDR3 has 12 residues. CDR3 sequence (DNA): TGTGCCAGCCTGGGGGGTGGAGAGACCCAGTACTTC. Amino acid sequence: CASLGGGETQYF.

In nucleotides, the CDR3 is TGTGCCAGCAATGACAGGGGGAACTCACAAGAGACCCAGTACTTC. It yields the protein CASNDRGNSQETQYF. The V gene is TRBV27, the J gene TRBJ2-5, with 9 bases matching TRBD1. V was clipped by 7 bases and J by 2 bases; unmatched bases: 8. The germline gives CDR1 MNHEY, CDR2 SMNVEV (reference sequence). CDR3 length equals 15 residues.

Here the CDR3 reads CASSKRCSRGARDTQYF. CDR3 in DNA: TGTGCCAGCAGCAAACGGTGCTCGCGGGGGGCCAGGGATACGCAGTATTTT. The V and J genes are TRBV21-1 and TRBJ2-3; no DNA check was done on the table's D call, TRBD2. TRBV21-1 is recorded as a pseudogene. The CDR3 runs 17 residues.

V is TRBV5-1 and J is TRBJ2-2; 7 nucleotides agree with TRBD1. The trim removed 0 bases at V and 7 bases at J, leaving 3 bases unmatched. The CDR3 has 14 amino acids. The germline gives CDR1 SGHRS, CDR2 YFSETQ. The CDR3 sequence is CASSLEQGIGELFF. Here the CDR3 DNA reads TGCGCCAGCAGCTTGGAACAGGGGATCGGGGAGCTGTTTTTT.

The chain joins TRBV30 to TRBJ1-2, with D hard to call. V was cut by 3 bases and J by 8 bases, with 13 bases left in between. CDR1 GTSNPN and CDR2 SVGIG come from the germline V gene (reference sequence). The CDR3 has 12 residues. Here the CDR3 reads CAWSALMEGYTF. The CDR3 bases are TGTGCCTGGAGCGCCTTAATGGAGGGCTACACCTTC.

On this clone: This CDR3 is also generated by other DNA sequences in the sample. This rearrangement joins TRBV5-1 to TRBJ2-5; possibly TRBD1 for D (5 bases). V was clipped by 4 bases and J by 2 bases, with 9 bases between them. The germline V gene has CDR1 SGHRS and CDR2 YFSETQ. The CDR3 spans 13 residues. The CDR3: CASSLGQQETQYF. CDR3 bases: TGCGCCAGCAGCCTCGGACAACAAGAGACCCAGTACTTC.

J is TRBJ2-3 and V is TRBV11-2; 8 bases match TRBD2. V lost 2 bases and J lost 2; bases outside the gene matches: 3. The germline CDR1 and CDR2 sequences are SGHAT and FQNNGV. This CDR3 has 15 amino acids. CDR3 DNA: TGTGCCAGCAGCTTATTAGCGGGAACCACAGATACGCAGTATTTT. This sequence encodes CASSLLAGTTDTQYF.

V usage is TRBV7-2 and J usage is TRBJ2-3; D may be TRBD1 (5 bases). The CDR3 spans 14 residues. Trimming cost V 2 bases and J 2 bases, with 8 bases left between them. Germline values: CDR1 SGHTA, CDR2 FQGNSA. CDR3 sequence (DNA): TGTGCCAGCAGCTTAAACAGGCTCACAGATACGCAGTATTTT. Translated, it gives CASSLNRLTDTQYF.

The chain carries TRBV7-9 and TRBJ1-4; no clear D gene. Trimming cost V 5 bases and J 6 bases, with 16 bases left between them. CDR3 length: 15 residues. Looked up from germline, CDR1 is SEHNR and CDR2 is FQNEAQ (reference sequence). The chain's CDR3 is CASSPREGVDEKLFF. CDR3 DNA sequence: TGTGCCAGCAGCCCACGCGAGGGCGTTGATGAAAAACTGTTTTTT. The full variable domain, in which reference TRBV7-9 and TRBJ1-4 provide the parts outside the CDR3, is DTGVSQNPRHKITKRGQNVTFRCDPISEHNRLYWYRQTLGQGPEFLTYFQNEAQLEKSRLLSDRFSAERPKGSFSTLEIQRTEQGDSAMYLCASSPREGVDEKLFFGSGTQLSVL.